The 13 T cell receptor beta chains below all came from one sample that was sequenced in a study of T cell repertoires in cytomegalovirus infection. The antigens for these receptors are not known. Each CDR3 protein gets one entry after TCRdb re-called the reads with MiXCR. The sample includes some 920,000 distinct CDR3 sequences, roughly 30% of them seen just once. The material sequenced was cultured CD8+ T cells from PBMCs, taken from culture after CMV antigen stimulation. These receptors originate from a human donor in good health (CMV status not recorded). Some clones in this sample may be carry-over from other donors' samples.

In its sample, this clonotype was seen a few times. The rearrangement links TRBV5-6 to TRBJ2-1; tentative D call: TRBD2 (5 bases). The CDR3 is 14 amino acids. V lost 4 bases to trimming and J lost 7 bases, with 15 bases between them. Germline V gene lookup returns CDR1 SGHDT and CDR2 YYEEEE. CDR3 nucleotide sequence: TGTGCCAGCAGCCCGGGTGGAACTAGTAATGAGCAGTTCTTC. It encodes CASSPGGTSNEQFF. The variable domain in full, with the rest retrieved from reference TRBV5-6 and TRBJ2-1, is DAGVTQSPTHLIKTRGQQVTLRCSPKSGHDTVSWYQQALGQGPQFIFQYYEEEERQRGNFPDRFSGHQFPNYSSELNVNALLLGDSALYLCASSPGGTSNEQFFGPGTRLTVL.

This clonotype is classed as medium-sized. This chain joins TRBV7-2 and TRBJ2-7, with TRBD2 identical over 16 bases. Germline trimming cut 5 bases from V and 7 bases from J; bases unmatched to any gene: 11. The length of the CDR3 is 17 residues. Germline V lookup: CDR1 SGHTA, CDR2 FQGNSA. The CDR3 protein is CASSPRGTSGGAQEQYV. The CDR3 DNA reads TGTGCCAGCAGCCCTAGAGGGACTAGCGGGGGGGCGCAGGAGCAGTACGTC.

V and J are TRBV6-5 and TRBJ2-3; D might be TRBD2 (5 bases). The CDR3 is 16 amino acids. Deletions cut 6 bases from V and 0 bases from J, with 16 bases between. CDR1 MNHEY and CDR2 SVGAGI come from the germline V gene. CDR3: CASSNEPGYSTDTQYF. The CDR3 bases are TGTGCCAGCAGCAATGAGCCGGGATATAGCACAGATACGCAGTATTTT.

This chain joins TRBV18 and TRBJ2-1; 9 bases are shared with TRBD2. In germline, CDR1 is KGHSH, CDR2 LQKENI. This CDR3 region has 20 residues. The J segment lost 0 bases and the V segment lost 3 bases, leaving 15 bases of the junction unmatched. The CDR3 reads CASSPRGRGGSRSSYNEQFF. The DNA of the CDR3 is TGTGCCAGCTCACCTAGAGGGCGGGGGGGCTCCCGGAGCTCCTACAATGAGCAGTTCTTC.

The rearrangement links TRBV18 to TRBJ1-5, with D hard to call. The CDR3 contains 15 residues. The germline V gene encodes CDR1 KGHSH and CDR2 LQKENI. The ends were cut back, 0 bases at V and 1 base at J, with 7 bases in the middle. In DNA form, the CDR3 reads TGTGCCAGCTCACCACCCGGGAAGAGCAATCAGCCCCAGCATTTT. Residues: CASSPPGKSNQPQHF.

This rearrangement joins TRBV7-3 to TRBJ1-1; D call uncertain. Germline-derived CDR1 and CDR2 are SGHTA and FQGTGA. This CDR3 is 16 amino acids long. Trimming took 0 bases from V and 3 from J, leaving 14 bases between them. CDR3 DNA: TGTGCCAGCAGCTTAACAAAGGTCAATGGGGACACTGAAGCTTTCTTT. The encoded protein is CASSLTKVNGDTEAFF. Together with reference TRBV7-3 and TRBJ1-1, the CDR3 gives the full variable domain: GAGVSQTPSNKVTEKGKYVELRCDPISGHTALYWYRQSLGQGPEFLIYFQGTGAADDSGLPNDRFFAVRPEGSVSTLKIQRTERGDSAVYLCASSLTKVNGDTEAFFGQGTRLTVV.

The CDR3 is CASSFDGNNYGYTF. Written as DNA, the CDR3 is TGTGCCAGCAGTTTCGACGGAAATAACTATGGCTACACCTTC. V usage is TRBV27 and J usage is TRBJ1-2; D is uncertain. The CDR3 covers 14 residues. Germline CDR1 is MNHEY and CDR2 is SMNVEV (reference sequence). V was trimmed by 3 bases and J by 1 base, leaving 9 bases between them.

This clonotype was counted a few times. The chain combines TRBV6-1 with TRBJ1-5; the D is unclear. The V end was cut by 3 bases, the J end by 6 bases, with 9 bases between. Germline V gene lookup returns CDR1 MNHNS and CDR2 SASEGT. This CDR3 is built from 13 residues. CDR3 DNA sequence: TGTGCCAGCAGTGAGAGTAGGAGTCAGCCCCAGCATTTT. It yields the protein CASSESRSQPQHF.

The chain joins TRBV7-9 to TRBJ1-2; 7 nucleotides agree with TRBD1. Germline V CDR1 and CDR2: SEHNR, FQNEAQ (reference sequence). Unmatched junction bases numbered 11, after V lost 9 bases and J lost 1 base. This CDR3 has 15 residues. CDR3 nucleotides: TGTGCCAGTATCTTGACAGGGACGATTAACTATGGCTACACCTTC. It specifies CASILTGTINYGYTF.

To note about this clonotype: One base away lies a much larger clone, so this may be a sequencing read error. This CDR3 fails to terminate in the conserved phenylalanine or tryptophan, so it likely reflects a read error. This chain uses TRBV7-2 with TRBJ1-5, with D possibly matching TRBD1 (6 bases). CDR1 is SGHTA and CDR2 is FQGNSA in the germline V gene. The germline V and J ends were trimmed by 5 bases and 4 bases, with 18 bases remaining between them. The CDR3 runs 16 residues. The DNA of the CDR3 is TGTGCCAGCAGCGCGGCCCCCCAGGGGTTAAATCAGCCCCAGCATCTT. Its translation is CASSAAPQGLNQPQHL.

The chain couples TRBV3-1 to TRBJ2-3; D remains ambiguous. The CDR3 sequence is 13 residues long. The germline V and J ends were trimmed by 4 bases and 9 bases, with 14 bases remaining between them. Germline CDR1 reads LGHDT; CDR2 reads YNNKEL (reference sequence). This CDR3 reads CASSPVTERTQYF. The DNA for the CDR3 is TGTGCCAGCAGCCCCGTAACAGAGAGGACGCAGTATTTT.

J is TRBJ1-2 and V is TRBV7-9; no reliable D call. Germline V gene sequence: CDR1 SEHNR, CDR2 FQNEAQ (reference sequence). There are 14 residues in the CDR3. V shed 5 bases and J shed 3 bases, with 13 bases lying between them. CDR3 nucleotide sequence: TGTGCCAGCAGCCCGGGTCTCTCGGACTATGGCTACACCTTC. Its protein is CASSPGLSDYGYTF.

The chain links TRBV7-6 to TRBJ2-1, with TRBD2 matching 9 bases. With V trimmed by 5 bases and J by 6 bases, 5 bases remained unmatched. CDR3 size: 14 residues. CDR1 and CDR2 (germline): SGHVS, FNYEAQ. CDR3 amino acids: CASSLRTSVNEQFF. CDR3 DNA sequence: TGTGCCAGCAGCCTTAGGACTAGCGTCAATGAGCAGTTCTTC.